These 28 T cell receptor beta chains came from one sample sequenced in a study of blood T cell repertoires in COVID-19. Repertoires were generated with immunoSEQ multiplex PCR, while TCRdb's copy carries only in-frame clones and drops some. The sample contains about 88,000 clones, under 90% of which appear only once. The sequenced sample was peripheral blood. Receptors originate from a woman aged 65 to 85 with acute or convalescent COVID-19.

The V call is TRBV10-2, the J call TRBJ2-3; TRBD1 matches 11 bases. CDR3 length: 16 amino acids. V trimming: 4 bases; J trimming: 3 bases; junction bases outside the gene matches: 6. CDR1 and CDR2 (germline): WSHSY, SAAADI. This chain's CDR3 is CASSAGQGARTDTQYF. The CDR3 DNA sequence: TGCGCCAGCAGTGCCGGACAGGGGGCGCGAACAGATACGCAGTATTTT.

This clone was counted a single time. CDR3 protein: CASSEYSLRYNEQFF. CDR3 nucleotides: TGTGCCAGCAGTGAGTACTCCTTAAGATACAATGAGCAGTTCTTC. The chain uses TRBV2 and TRBJ2-1; D unresolved. V lost 3 bases to trimming and J lost 4 bases, with 13 bases between them. CDR1 and CDR2 (germline): SNHLY, FYNNEI. This CDR3 comprises 15 residues.

As DNA, the CDR3 is TGTGCCAGCAGCTTGGTTCCTAGCGGTAAGGGTGAGCAGTTCTTC. Its protein product is CASSLVPSGKGEQFF. The chain recombines TRBV7-9 with TRBJ2-1; TRBD2 matches 7 bases. Unmatched junction bases numbered 11, after V lost 3 bases and J lost 9 bases. CDR1 SEHNR and CDR2 FQNEAQ come from the germline V gene (reference sequence). CDR3 length equals 15 residues.

The chain employs TRBV13 and TRBJ2-5; 10 bases align to TRBD1. This CDR3 has 14 residues. Germline trimming cut 4 bases from V and 4 bases from J; bases unmatched to any gene: 3. CDR1 is PRHDT and CDR2 is FYEKMQ in the germline V gene (reference sequence). As DNA, the CDR3 is TGTGCCAGCAGCTCAGGACAGGGGGTAGAGACCCAGTACTTC. Its translation: CASSSGQGVETQYF.

The J gene is TRBJ1-1, the V gene TRBV28; weak D call: TRBD1 (6 bases). V was clipped by 0 bases and J by 4 bases, with 12 bases between them. The CDR3 contains 15 residues. Germline CDR1 is MDHEN and CDR2 is SYDVKM. CDR3 in amino acids: CASSLWQGPGTEAFF. The DNA of the CDR3 is TGTGCCAGCAGTTTATGGCAGGGGCCCGGCACTGAAGCTTTCTTT.

This clone was observed a single time. The chain has TRBV29-1 and TRBJ2-3; maybe TRBD2 (7 bases). The CDR3 has 12 amino acids. Per germline, CDR1 SQVTM and CDR2 ANQGSEA. V gave up 5 bases and J gave up 6 bases, with 12 bases separating them. The CDR3 DNA is TGCAGCGTTTCCGGGGGGCGGGATACGCAGTATTTT. Translating gives CSVSGGRDTQYF.

This chain joins TRBV3-1 (or the pseudogene TRBV3-2) and TRBJ2-5; 13 nucleotides agree with TRBD2. CDR1 and CDR2 from the germline V gene are LGHDT and YNNKEL (reference sequence). After removal of 4 bases from V and 5 bases from J, the junction contained 7 bases not matched to a gene. The CDR3 length is 16 residues. The CDR3 sequence is CASSRRTSGSRETQYF. The CDR3 DNA reads TGTGCCAGCAGCCGCAGGACTAGCGGGAGCAGGGAGACCCAGTACTTC.

The rearrangement links TRBV5-1 to TRBJ1-2; D is ambiguous. V was pared by 4 bases and J by 8 bases, with 15 bases between. Germline lookup yields CDR1 SGHRS and CDR2 YFSETQ. The CDR3 loop spans 13 amino acids. The CDR3 DNA follows: TGCGCCAGCAGCGGTTCGCAGGTCGGCGGCTACACCTTC. As protein: CASSGSQVGGYTF.

This chain connects TRBV20-1 to TRBJ2-3; no definite D call. V lost 7 bases and J 1 base, leaving 6 bases between the germline ends. Germline V lookup: CDR1 DFQATT, CDR2 SNEGSKA (reference sequence). The CDR3 has 11 residues. CDR3 sequence reads: CSGAGTDTQYF. DNA of the CDR3: TGCAGTGGGGCCGGCACAGATACGCAGTATTTT.

This clone was observed a few times. One end of the junction fails to match germline, which may point to a read error. The J gene is TRBJ2-1, the V gene TRBV6-5; a weak D match, TRBD2 (6 bases). CDR3 length equals 14 residues. Germline loops: CDR1 MNHEY, CDR2 SVGAGI. The CDR3 DNA follows: TGTGCCAGCAGTAACTCGCGGGATTACAATGAGCAGTTCTTC. Translation gives CASSNSRDYNEQFF.

This sequence joins TRBV7-2 and TRBJ2-7; D perhaps matches TRBD2 (6 bases). This CDR3 is 13 amino acids long. V was cut by 3 bases and J by 6 bases, with 12 bases left in between. Germline V CDR1 and CDR2: SGHTA, FQGNSA. CDR3 amino acids: CASSLILAGEQYV. The CDR3 region has the DNA TGTGCCAGCAGCTTGATACTAGCTGGCGAGCAGTACGTC.

The rearrangement joins TRBV5-4 to TRBJ1-2; tentatively, D is TRBD1 (6 bases). Germline CDR1 is SGHNT and CDR2 is YYREEE (reference sequence). Deletions cut 4 bases from V and 8 bases from J, with 21 bases between. The CDR3 sequence is 15 residues long. This CDR3 reads CASSPDGQPKGGYTF. The CDR3 DNA reads TGTGCCAGCAGCCCCGACGGACAGCCGAAGGGGGGCTACACCTTC. Drawing the rest from reference TRBV5-4 and TRBJ1-2, the complete variable domain is ETGVTQSPTHLIKTRGQQVTLRCSSQSGHNTVSWYQQALGQGPQFIFQYYREEENGRGNFPPRFSGLQFPNYSSELNVNALELDDSALYLCASSPDGQPKGGYTFGSGTRLTVV.

The chain joins TRBV6-1 to TRBJ1-5; 7 bases fit TRBD1. The length of the CDR3 is 17 residues. CDR1 and CDR2 from the germline V gene are MNHNS and SASEGT. The V gene end was trimmed by 4 bases and the J gene end by 3 bases; junction bases not matched to a gene: 12. CDR3 DNA sequence: TGTGCCAGCAGTGGTAGACAGGGCGTCCTTATCAATCAGCCCCAGCATTTT. It specifies CASSGRQGVLINQPQHF.

This chain links TRBV4-3 with TRBJ2-1; 7 bases match TRBD1. CDR3 length: 16 residues. V was pared by 0 bases and J by 1 base, with 3 bases of the junction left unmatched. Germline V gene sequence: CDR1 LGHNA, CDR2 YSLEER. CDR3 loop: CASSQDGTVSYNEQFF. As DNA, the CDR3 is TGCGCCAGCAGCCAAGATGGGACAGTTTCCTACAATGAGCAGTTCTTC.

The chain couples TRBV12-5 to TRBJ1-3; the match to TRBD1 covers 8 bases. The CDR3 loop spans 18 amino acids. Germline CDR1 and CDR2: LGHNT and FRNRAP. After removal of 6 bases from V and 0 bases from J, the junction contained 13 bases not matched to a gene. The CDR3 DNA reads TGTGCTAGTGGCTACGGACAGGGACAGTTGAGCTCTGGAAACACCATATATTTT. It encodes CASGYGQGQLSSGNTIYF. Filled out from reference TRBV12-5 and TRBJ1-3, the complete variable domain reads DARVTQTPRHKVTEMGQEVTMRCQPILGHNTVFWYRQTMMQGLELLAYFRNRAPLDDSGMPKDRFSAEMPDATLATLKIQPSEPRDSAVYFCASGYGQGQLSSGNTIYFGEGSWLTVV.

The genes are TRBV3-1 (or the pseudogene TRBV3-2) and TRBJ1-5, with a possible D match to TRBD1 (5 bases). V shed 0 bases and J shed 7 bases, with 13 bases lying between them. The CDR3 sequence is 15 residues long. Germline lookup yields CDR1 LGHDT and CDR2 YNNKEL (reference sequence). The CDR3 DNA follows: TGTGCCAGCAGCCAAGATGGGGCCGGGGGACAGCCCCAGCATTTT. It codes for CASSQDGAGGQPQHF.

The rearrangement joins TRBV4-3 to TRBJ2-1, with 7 nucleotides matching TRBD2. This CDR3 contains 16 residues. In germline, CDR1 is LGHNA, CDR2 YSLEER. The trim removed 1 base at V and 6 bases at J, leaving 9 bases unmatched. The chain's CDR3 is CASSQASGKVVNEQFF. The CDR3, as DNA: TGCGCCAGCAGCCAAGCGAGCGGGAAGGTCGTCAATGAGCAGTTCTTC.

V is TRBV3-1 (or the pseudogene TRBV3-2) and J is TRBJ2-3, with 7 nucleotides matching TRBD1. The germline CDR1 and CDR2 sequences are LGHDT and YNNKEL (reference sequence). The junction had 8 bases not matched to a gene; V was cut back by 6 bases and J by 2 bases. The CDR3 is 15 residues long. The CDR3 coding sequence is TGTGCCAGCAGTCTATCGGGACAGTACACAGATACGCAGTATTTT. This codes for CASSLSGQYTDTQYF.

This chain connects TRBV3-1 (or the pseudogene TRBV3-2) to TRBJ2-5; maybe TRBD2 (5 bases). Trimming cost V 4 bases and J 4 bases, with 13 bases left between them. CDR3 size: 14 residues. CDR1 and CDR2 (germline): LGHDT, YNNKEL (reference sequence). The CDR3 region has the DNA TGTGCCAGCAGCCCTTTGGGGAGCGGAGAGACCCAGTACTTC. Protein sequence: CASSPLGSGETQYF.

The genes are TRBV9 and TRBJ2-5; possible D gene TRBD1, 5 bases. Per germline, CDR1 SGDLS and CDR2 YYNGEE. This CDR3 spans 14 amino acids. V dropped 2 bases and J dropped 1 base, with 9 bases sitting between them. The CDR3, as DNA: TGTGCCAGCAGCGTTTCGACAGTCCAAGAGACCCAGTACTTC. Its translation: CASSVSTVQETQYF.

The rearrangement links TRBV28 to TRBJ2-7, with 9 nucleotides matching TRBD1. The germline V gene has CDR1 MDHEN and CDR2 SYDVKM. The V gene end was trimmed by 6 bases and the J gene end by 3 bases; junction bases not matched to a gene: 6. The CDR3 contains 14 residues. The CDR3: CASSSTGGGYEQYV. The CDR3 DNA is TGTGCCAGCAGCTCCACAGGGGGCGGCTACGAGCAGTACGTC.

The chain combines TRBV12-3 or TRBV12-4 with TRBJ2-5; D ambiguous. The germline V and J ends were trimmed by 1 base and 7 bases, with 10 bases remaining between them. This CDR3 contains 13 residues. The CDR3 loop reads CASSLDLVGTQYF. The CDR3 nucleotides are TGTGCCAGCAGTTTAGACCTAGTAGGGACCCAGTACTTC.

The chain uses TRBV30 and TRBJ2-3; 14 bases agree with TRBD2. The J segment lost 8 bases and the V segment lost 5 bases, leaving 6 bases of the junction unmatched. Germline V gives CDR1 GTSNPN, CDR2 SVGIG (reference sequence). CDR3 size: 14 residues. The CDR3 DNA reads as TGTGCCTGGCAGACTAGCGGGAGGGCCGGTACGCAGTATTTT. This sequence encodes CAWQTSGRAGTQYF.

The chain combines TRBV6-5 with TRBJ2-5, with D maybe TRBD2 (5 bases). The CDR3 loop spans 14 amino acids. The V end lost 2 bases, the J end lost 5 bases, and 12 bases lay between the germline ends. Germline lookup yields CDR1 MNHEY and CDR2 SVGAGI. CDR3 loop: CASSYAYGEETQYF. The CDR3 DNA sequence: TGTGCCAGCAGTTACGCCTACGGGGAGGAGACCCAGTACTTC.

This CDR3 reads CSASVSGETQYF. For the CDR3, the DNA is TGCAGTGCTAGTGTTAGCGGAGAGACCCAGTACTTC. This rearrangement joins TRBV20-1 to TRBJ2-5; tentatively, D is TRBD2 (6 bases). Trimming stripped 3 bases from V and 4 bases from J, with 9 bases between. The germline V gene has CDR1 DFQATT and CDR2 SNEGSKA (reference sequence). The CDR3 has 12 amino acids.

This chain links TRBV29-1 with TRBJ2-5; 12 bases agree with TRBD2. Germline V CDR1 and CDR2: SQVTM, ANQGSEA. The V and J ends lost 4 bases and 5 bases, in that order; junction bases with no gene match: 14. There are 17 residues in the CDR3. The CDR3 spells CSVAGLPSGRAGETQYF. CDR3 DNA sequence: TGCAGCGTTGCGGGACTACCTAGCGGGAGGGCCGGGGAGACCCAGTACTTC.

This clone appeared a few times. A read error may account for a junction end that differs from germline. Here the CDR3 reads CASSLWTGENTGELFF. The CDR3 DNA follows: TGTGCCAGCAGCTTATGGACAGGGGAGAACACCGGGGAGCTGTTTTTT. The rearrangement joins TRBV27 to TRBJ2-2, with TRBD1 identical over 9 bases. This CDR3 has 16 amino acids. Germline V gives CDR1 MNHEY, CDR2 SMNVEV (reference sequence).

The gene calls are TRBV5-1 and TRBJ2-2, with TRBD1 as a possible D gene (5 bases). Trimming stripped 4 bases from V and 6 bases from J, with 13 bases between. The CDR3 is 14 residues long. CDR1 and CDR2 from the germline V gene are SGHRS and YFSETQ. The CDR3 nucleotides read TGCGCCAGCAGCCCCGACCAGGGCGCCGGGGAGCTGTTTTTT. It translates to CASSPDQGAGELFF.